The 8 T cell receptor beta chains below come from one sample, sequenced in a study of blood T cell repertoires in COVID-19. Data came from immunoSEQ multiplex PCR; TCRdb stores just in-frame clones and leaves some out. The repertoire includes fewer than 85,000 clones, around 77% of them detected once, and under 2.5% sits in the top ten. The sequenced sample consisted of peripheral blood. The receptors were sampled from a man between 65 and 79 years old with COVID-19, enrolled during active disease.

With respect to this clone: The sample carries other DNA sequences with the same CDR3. For the CDR3, the DNA is TGTGCCAGCAGTTCTACCGGGACAGGGGCCTACGAGCAGTACTTC. Translated: CASSSTGTGAYEQYF. The chain carries TRBV28 and TRBJ2-7; TRBD1 agrees at 10 bases. V shed 4 bases and J 2 bases; nucleotides not matched to a gene: 5. This CDR3 comprises 15 residues. Per germline, CDR1 MDHEN and CDR2 SYDVKM.

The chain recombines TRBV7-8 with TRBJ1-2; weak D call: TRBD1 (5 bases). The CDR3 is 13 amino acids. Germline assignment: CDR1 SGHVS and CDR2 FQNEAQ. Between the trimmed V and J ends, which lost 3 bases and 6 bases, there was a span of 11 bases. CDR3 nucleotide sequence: TGTGCCAGCAGCTTGGGGCCGACTCATGGCTACACCTTC. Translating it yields CASSLGPTHGYTF.

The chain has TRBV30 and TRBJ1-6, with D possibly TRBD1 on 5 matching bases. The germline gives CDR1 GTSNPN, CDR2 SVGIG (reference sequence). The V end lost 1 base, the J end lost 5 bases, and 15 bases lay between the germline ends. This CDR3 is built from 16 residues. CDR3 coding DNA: TGTGCCTGGAGTGAGGGGTCTTGGCGGCATAATTCACCCCTCCACTTT. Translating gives CAWSEGSWRHNSPLHF.

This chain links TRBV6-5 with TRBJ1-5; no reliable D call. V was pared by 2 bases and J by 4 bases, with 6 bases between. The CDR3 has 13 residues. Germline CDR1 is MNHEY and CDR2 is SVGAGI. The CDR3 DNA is TGTGCCAGCAGTTACGGCCCAAATCAGCCCCAGCATTTT. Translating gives CASSYGPNQPQHF.

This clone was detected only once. The CDR3 loop is CASSTPLWGVMNTEAFF. CDR3 nucleotides: TGTGCCAGTAGTACCCCCCTGTGGGGGGTCATGAACACTGAAGCTTTCTTT. The J gene is TRBJ1-1, the V gene TRBV19, with D perhaps TRBD1 (5 bases). The germline V gene encodes CDR1 LNHDA and CDR2 SQIVND (reference sequence). V was clipped by 4 bases and J by 0 bases, with 18 bases between them. The CDR3 has 17 residues.

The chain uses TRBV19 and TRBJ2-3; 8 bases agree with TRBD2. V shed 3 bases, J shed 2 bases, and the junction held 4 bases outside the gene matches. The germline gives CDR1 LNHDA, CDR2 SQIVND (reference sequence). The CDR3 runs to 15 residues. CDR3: CASSIGGRNTDTQYF. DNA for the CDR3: TGTGCCAGTAGTATTGGCGGGAGGAACACAGATACGCAGTATTTT.

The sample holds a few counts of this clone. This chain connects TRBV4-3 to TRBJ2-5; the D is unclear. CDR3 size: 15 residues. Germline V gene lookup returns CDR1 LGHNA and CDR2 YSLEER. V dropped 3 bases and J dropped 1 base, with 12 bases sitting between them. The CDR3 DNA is TGCGCCAGCAGCCAGAGACTGGCGTTCCAAGAGACCCAGTACTTC. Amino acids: CASSQRLAFQETQYF.

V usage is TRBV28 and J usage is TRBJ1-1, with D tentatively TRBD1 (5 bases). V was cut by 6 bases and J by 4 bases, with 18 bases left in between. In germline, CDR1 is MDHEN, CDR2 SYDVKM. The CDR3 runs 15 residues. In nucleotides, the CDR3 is TGTGCCAGCAGACGGGACTGGACGGGAGGCACTGAAGCTTTCTTT. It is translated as CASRRDWTGGTEAFF.